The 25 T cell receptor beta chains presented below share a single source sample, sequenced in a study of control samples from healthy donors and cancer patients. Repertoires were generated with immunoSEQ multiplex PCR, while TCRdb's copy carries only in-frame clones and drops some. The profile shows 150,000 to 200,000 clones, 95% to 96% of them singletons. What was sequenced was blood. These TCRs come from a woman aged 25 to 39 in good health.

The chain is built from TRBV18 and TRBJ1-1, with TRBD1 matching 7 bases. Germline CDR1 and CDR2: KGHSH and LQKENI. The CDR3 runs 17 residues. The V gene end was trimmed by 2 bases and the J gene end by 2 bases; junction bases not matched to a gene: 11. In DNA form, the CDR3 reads TGTGCCAGCTCACCAAAAACCGGGACAGCTTTAAACACTGAAGCTTTCTTT. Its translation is CASSPKTGTALNTEAFF.

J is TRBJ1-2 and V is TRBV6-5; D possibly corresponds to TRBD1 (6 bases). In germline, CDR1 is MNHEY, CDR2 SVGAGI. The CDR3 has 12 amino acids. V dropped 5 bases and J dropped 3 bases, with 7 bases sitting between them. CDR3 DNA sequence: TGTGCCAGCAGTACAGGGCACTATGGCTACACCTTC. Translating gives CASSTGHYGYTF.

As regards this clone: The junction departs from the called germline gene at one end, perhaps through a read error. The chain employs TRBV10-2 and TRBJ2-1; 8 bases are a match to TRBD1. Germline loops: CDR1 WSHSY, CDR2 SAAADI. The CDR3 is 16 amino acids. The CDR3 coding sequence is TGCGCCAGCCGTGACTACCACAGGGGGAGGCCCGATGAGCAGTTCTTC. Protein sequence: CASRDYHRGRPDEQFF.

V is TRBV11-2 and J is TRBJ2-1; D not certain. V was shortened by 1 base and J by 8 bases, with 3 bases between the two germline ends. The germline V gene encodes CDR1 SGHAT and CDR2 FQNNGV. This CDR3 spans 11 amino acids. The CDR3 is CASSLVDEQFF. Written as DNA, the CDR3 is TGTGCCAGCAGCTTAGTGGATGAGCAGTTCTTC.

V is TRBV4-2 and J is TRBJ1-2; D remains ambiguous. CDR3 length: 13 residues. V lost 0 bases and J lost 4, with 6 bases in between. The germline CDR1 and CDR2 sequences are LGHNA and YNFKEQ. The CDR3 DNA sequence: TGTGCCAGCAGCCAAGACCGTACCTATGGCTACACCTTC. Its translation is CASSQDRTYGYTF.

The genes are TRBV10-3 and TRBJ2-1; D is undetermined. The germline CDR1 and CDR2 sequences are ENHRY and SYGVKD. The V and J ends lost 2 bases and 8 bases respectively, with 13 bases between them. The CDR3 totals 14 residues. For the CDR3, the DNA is TGTGCCATCAGTGAGCTTCCCCAGGCTCATGAGCAGTTCTTC. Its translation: CAISELPQAHEQFF.

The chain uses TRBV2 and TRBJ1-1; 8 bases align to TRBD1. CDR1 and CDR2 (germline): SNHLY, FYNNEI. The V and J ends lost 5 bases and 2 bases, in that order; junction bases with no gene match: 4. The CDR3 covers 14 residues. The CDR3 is CASSQDRANTEAFF. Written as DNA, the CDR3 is TGTGCCAGCAGTCAGGACAGGGCAAACACTGAAGCTTTCTTT.

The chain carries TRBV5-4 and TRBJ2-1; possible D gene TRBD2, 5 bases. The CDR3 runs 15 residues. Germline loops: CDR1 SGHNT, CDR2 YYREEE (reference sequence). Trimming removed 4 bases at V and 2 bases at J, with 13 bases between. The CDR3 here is CASSADLRAYNEQFF. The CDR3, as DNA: TGTGCCAGCAGCGCGGACTTAAGGGCCTACAATGAGCAGTTCTTC. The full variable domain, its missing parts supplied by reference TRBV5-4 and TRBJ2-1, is ETGVTQSPTHLIKTRGQQVTLRCSSQSGHNTVSWYQQALGQGPQFIFQYYREEENGRGNFPPRFSGLQFPNYSSELNVNALELDDSALYLCASSADLRAYNEQFFGPGTRLTVL.

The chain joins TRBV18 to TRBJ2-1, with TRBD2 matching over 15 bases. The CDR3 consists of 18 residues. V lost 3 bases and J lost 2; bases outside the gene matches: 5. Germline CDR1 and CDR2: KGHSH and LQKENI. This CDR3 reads CASSPGLAGGGAYNEQFF. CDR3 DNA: TGTGCCAGCTCACCCGGACTAGCGGGAGGGGGGGCCTACAATGAGCAGTTCTTC.

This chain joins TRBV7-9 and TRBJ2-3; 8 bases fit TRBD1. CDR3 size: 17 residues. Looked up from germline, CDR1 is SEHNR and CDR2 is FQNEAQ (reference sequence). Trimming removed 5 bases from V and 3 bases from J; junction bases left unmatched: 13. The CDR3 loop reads CASSPRDRTGLTDTQYF. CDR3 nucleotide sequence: TGTGCCAGCAGCCCCCGGGACCGGACAGGGCTGACAGATACGCAGTATTTT. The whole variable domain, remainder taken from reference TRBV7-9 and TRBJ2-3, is DTGVSQNPRHKITKRGQNVTFRCDPISEHNRLYWYRQTLGQGPEFLTYFQNEAQLEKSRLLSDRFSAERPKGSFSTLEIQRTEQGDSAMYLCASSPRDRTGLTDTQYFGPGTRLTVL.

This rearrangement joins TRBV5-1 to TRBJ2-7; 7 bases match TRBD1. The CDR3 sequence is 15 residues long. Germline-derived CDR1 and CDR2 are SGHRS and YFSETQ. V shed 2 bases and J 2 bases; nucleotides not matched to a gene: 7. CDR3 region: CASSLGDRAPYEQYF. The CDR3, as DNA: TGCGCCAGCAGCTTAGGGGACAGAGCCCCCTACGAGCAGTACTTC.

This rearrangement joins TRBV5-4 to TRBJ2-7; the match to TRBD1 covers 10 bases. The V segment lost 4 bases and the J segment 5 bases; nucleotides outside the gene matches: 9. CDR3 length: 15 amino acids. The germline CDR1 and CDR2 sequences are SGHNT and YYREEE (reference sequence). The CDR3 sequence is CASSPTGGVHNEQYF. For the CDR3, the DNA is TGTGCCAGCAGCCCGACAGGGGGCGTACACAACGAGCAGTACTTC.

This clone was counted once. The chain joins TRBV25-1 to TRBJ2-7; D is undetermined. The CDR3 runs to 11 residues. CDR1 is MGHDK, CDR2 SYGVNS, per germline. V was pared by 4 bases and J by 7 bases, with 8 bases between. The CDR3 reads CASSALVEQYF. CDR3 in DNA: TGTGCCAGCAGTGCCTTAGTGGAGCAGTACTTC.

The CDR3 reads CAISAIPGTGGSGELFF. The CDR3 nucleotides are TGTGCCATCAGTGCTATCCCCGGGACAGGGGGTTCCGGGGAGCTGTTTTTT. The V call is TRBV10-3, the J call TRBJ2-2; 11 bases fit TRBD1. The CDR3 is made up of 17 amino acids. V was pared by 4 bases and J by 6 bases, with 10 bases of the junction left unmatched. The germline gives CDR1 ENHRY, CDR2 SYGVKD.

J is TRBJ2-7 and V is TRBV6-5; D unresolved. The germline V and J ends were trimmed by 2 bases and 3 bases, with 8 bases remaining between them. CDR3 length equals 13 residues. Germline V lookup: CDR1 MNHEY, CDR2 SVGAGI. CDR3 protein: CASSYVVGYEQYF. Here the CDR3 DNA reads TGTGCCAGCAGTTACGTTGTGGGCTACGAGCAGTACTTC.

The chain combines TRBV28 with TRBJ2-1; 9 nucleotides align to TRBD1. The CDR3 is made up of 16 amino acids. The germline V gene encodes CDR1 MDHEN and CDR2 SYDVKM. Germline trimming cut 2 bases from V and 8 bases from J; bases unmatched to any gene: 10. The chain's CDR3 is CASSLAGTGTKDEQFF. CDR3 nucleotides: TGTGCCAGCAGTTTAGCCGGGACAGGGACCAAAGATGAGCAGTTCTTC.

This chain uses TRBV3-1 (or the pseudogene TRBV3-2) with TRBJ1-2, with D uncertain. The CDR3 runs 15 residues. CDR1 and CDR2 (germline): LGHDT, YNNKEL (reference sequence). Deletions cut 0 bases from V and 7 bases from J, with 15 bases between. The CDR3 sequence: CASSQDHEGSGGYTF. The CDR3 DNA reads TGTGCCAGCAGCCAAGATCATGAGGGATCGGGTGGCTACACCTTC.

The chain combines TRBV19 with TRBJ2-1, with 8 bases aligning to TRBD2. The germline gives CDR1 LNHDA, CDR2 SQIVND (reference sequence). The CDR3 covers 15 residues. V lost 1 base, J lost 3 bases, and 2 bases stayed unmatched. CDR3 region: CASSIGLAGYNEQFF. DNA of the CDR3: TGTGCCAGTAGTATAGGCCTAGCGGGCTACAATGAGCAGTTCTTC. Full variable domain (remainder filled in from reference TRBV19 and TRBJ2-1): DGGITQSPKYLFRKEGQNVTLSCEQNLNHDAMYWYRQDPGQGLRLIYYSQIVNDFQKGDIAEGYSVSREKKESFPLTVTSAQKNPTAFYLCASSIGLAGYNEQFFGPGTRLTVL.

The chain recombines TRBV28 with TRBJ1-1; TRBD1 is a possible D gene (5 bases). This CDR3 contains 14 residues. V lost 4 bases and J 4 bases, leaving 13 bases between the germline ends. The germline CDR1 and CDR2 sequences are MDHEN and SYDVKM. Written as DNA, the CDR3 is TGTGCCAGCAGTTCCAGGGTTGGGAGCACTGAAGCTTTCTTT. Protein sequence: CASSSRVGSTEAFF. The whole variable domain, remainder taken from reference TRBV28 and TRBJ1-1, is DVKVTQSSRYLVKRTGEKVFLECVQDMDHENMFWYRQDPGLGLRLIYFSYDVKMKEKGDIPEGYSVSREKKERFSLILESASTNQTSMYLCASSSRVGSTEAFFGQGTRLTVV.

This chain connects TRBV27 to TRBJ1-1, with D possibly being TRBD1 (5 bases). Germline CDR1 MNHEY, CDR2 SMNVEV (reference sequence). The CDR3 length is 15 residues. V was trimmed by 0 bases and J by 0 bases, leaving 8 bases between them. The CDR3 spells CASSLSQGLNTEAFF. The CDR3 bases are TGTGCCAGCAGTTTATCGCAGGGATTGAACACTGAAGCTTTCTTT.

CDR3: CASSDGQGTYGYTF. The CDR3 bases are TGTGCCAGCAGCGACGGACAGGGCACCTATGGCTACACCTTC. This chain uses TRBV21-1 with TRBJ1-2; the table's TRBD1 call for D was not verified on the DNA. TRBV21-1 is given as a pseudogene. This CDR3 is 14 amino acids long.

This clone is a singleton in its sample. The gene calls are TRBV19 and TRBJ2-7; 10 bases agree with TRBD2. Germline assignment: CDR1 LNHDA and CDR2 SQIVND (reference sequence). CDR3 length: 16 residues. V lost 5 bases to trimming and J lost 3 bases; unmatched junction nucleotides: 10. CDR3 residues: CASSPPPAGGFYEQYF. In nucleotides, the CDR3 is TGTGCCAGTAGTCCCCCCCCAGCGGGGGGGTTCTACGAGCAGTACTTC.

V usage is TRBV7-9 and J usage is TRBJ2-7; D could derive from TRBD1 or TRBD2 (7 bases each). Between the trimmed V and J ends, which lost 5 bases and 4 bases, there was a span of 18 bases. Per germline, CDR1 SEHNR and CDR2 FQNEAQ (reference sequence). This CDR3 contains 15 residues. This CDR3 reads CASSPRTGLGYEQYF. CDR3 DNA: TGTGCCAGCAGCCCCCGGACAGGACTAGGGTACGAGCAGTACTTC.

This CDR3 is CASSRSGLAGVETQYF. The CDR3 nucleotides read TGTGCCAGCAGCCGTTCGGGACTAGCGGGAGTGGAGACCCAGTACTTC. The V gene is TRBV7-3, the J gene TRBJ2-5, with TRBD2 identical over 14 bases. The junction had 7 bases not matched to a gene; V was cut back by 5 bases and J by 5 bases. The CDR3 is 16 residues long. In germline, CDR1 is SGHTA, CDR2 FQGTGA.

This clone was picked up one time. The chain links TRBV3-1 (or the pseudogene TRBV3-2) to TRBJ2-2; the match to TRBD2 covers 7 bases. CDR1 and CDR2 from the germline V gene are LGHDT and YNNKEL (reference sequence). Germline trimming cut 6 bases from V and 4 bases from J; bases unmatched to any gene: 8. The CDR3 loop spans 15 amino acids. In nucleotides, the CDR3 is TGTGCCAGCAGTATGGGCGGGAGCGGCACCGGGGAGCTGTTTTTT. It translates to CASSMGGSGTGELFF.